This entry concerns a single T cell receptor (beta chain). Antigen specificity is unknown. These data come from a study of cytomegalovirus exposure and HLA in healthy donors. Study information: An earlier analysis identified 95 million to 120 million unique TCR beta sequences in 150 million to 200 million T cells. Findings and caveats of the study: Earlier analysis yielded a pattern in which most TCR beta V segments were productive about 87% or about 30% of the time. In a later analysis, a genetic analysis reported fewer productive-TCR N-insertions in an Asian-associated ancestry cluster than the cohort average.

The PCR ran on 60 Vbeta and 13 Jbeta primers. Repertoires were generated with immunoSEQ multiplex PCR, while TCRdb's copy carries only in-frame clones and drops some. This table holds 130,000 to 150,000 clones, around 84% found once. With V trimmed by 4 bases and J by 16 bases, 15 bases remained unmatched. CDR1 MDHEN and CDR2 SYDVKM come from the germline V gene. The CDR3 has 16 residues. Donors were ostensibly healthy at sampling, although undocumented immune exposures were probable. This chain connects TRBV28 to TRBJ1-6, with TRBD1 identical over 11 bases. The source of this sequence is a man aged 35-49 years in good health and CMV-seropositive. The sample was PBMCs. CDR3 residues: CASSSLGQGALSALHF. The CDR3, as DNA: TGTGCCAGCAGTTCCCTAGGACAGGGGGCGTTATCGGCACTCCACTTT.